Each of the 18 T cell receptor beta chains below was sequenced from the same sample in a study of memory CD4+ T cells and cytomegalovirus serostatus. The table came from immunoSEQ multiplex PCR; TCRdb's copy has only in-frame clones and leaves some out. The data hold 45,000 to 60,000 clones, with around 82% observed a single time. The sort gate was single viable CD3+CD4+CD8-CD45RO+ cells for memory CD4+ T cells. The sequencing sample was made of memory CD4+ T cells from blood. Receptor source: an adult in good health and CMV-seronegative.

The V and J genes are TRBV7-8 and TRBJ1-5, with D perhaps TRBD1 (5 bases). Germline loops: CDR1 SGHVS, CDR2 FQNEAQ. Between the trimmed V and J ends, which lost 3 bases and 4 bases, there was a span of 10 bases. There are 14 residues in the CDR3. The DNA of the CDR3 is TGTGCCAGCAGCTTTGGGGGGAGGAATCAGCCCCAGCATTTT. It encodes CASSFGGRNQPQHF. The full variable domain, with the rest looked up from reference TRBV7-8 and TRBJ1-5, is GAGVSQSPRYKVAKRGQDVALRCDPISGHVSLFWYQQALGQGPEFLTYFQNEAQLDKSGLPSDRFFAERPEGSVSTLKIQRTQQEDSAVYLCASSFGGRNQPQHFGDGTRLSIL.

There are a few counts of this clone. Distinct nucleotide sequences in the sample also encode this CDR3. The chain recombines TRBV7-3 with TRBJ2-1, with 11 bases lining up with TRBD2. The germline CDR1 and CDR2 sequences are SGHTA and FQGTGA. The CDR3 is 15 amino acids. Trimming cost V 3 bases and J 8 bases; bases outside gene matches: 6. The CDR3 spells CASSFRLAGGDEQFF. DNA for the CDR3: TGTGCCAGCAGCTTTCGGTTAGCGGGAGGGGATGAGCAGTTCTTC.

V gene TRBV10-3 combines with J gene TRBJ2-5; D is unclear. Germline loops: CDR1 ENHRY, CDR2 SYGVKD. V gave up 7 bases and J gave up 9 bases, with 21 bases separating them. CDR3 size: 14 residues. The CDR3, as DNA: TGTGCCATCATTCTCCGGACCCCTCAAAGGGCCCAGTACTTC. Translated: CAIILRTPQRAQYF.

J is TRBJ2-7 and V is TRBV29-1, with D perhaps matching TRBD2 (5 bases). The CDR3 consists of 10 residues. Deletions cut 5 bases from V and 7 bases from J, with 9 bases between. Germline-derived CDR1 and CDR2 are SQVTM and ANQGSEA. Here the CDR3 DNA reads TGCAGCGTTATCCGGGGAGAGCAGTACTTC. Its translation is CSVIRGEQYF.

This clone has only a few counts. This chain connects TRBV2 to TRBJ1-2; no firm D call. CDR3 length: 14 residues. Germline CDR1 is SNHLY and CDR2 is FYNNEI. Trimming removed 2 bases at V and 6 bases at J, with 13 bases between. DNA for the CDR3: TGTGCCAGCAGTGAAAGGCTCATCTCCGATGGCTACACCTTC. Translation: CASSERLISDGYTF.

The J gene is TRBJ2-1, the V gene TRBV29-1; D ambiguous. The V gene's germline CDR1 is SQVTM and CDR2 ANQGSEA. V was shortened by 5 bases and J by 7 bases, with 9 bases between the two germline ends. The CDR3 runs to 11 residues. The CDR3 protein is CSVKLGNEQFF. The CDR3 DNA reads TGCAGCGTTAAGCTCGGAAATGAGCAGTTCTTC.

The sample holds a few counts of this clone. CDR3 coding DNA: TGTGCCAGCAGGCTTAGGGGAAACTATGGCTACACCTTC. It is translated as CASRLRGNYGYTF. The chain combines TRBV6-6 with TRBJ1-2; D might be TRBD1 (5 bases). The CDR3 covers 13 residues. Germline values: CDR1 MNHNY, CDR2 SVGAGI (reference sequence). V was shortened by 6 bases and J by 2 bases, with 10 bases between the two germline ends.

This chain uses TRBV2 with TRBJ2-2; tentatively, D is TRBD1 (5 bases). Germline V lookup: CDR1 SNHLY, CDR2 FYNNEI. The CDR3 runs to 16 residues. The V end lost 8 bases, the J end lost 4 bases, and 20 bases lay between the germline ends. This chain's CDR3 is CASQRSLLGATGELFF. As DNA, the CDR3 is TGTGCCAGCCAGCGAAGTCTATTAGGGGCCACCGGGGAGCTGTTTTTT.

The J gene is TRBJ2-2, the V gene TRBV12-1; the listed D gene, TRBD2, was not tested against the DNA. TRBV12-1 is a pseudogene locus. The CDR3 sequence is 17 residues long. In nucleotides, the CDR3 is TGTGCCAGCAAACGACGTCGGCGGGAGCGTAACACCGGGGAGCTGTTTTTT. Protein: CASKRRRRERNTGELFF.

This clone was recorded only once. The gene calls are TRBV19 and TRBJ1-5, with a tentative D call TRBD1 (6 bases). The CDR3 is made up of 15 amino acids. Germline V gives CDR1 LNHDA, CDR2 SQIVND (reference sequence). V dropped 5 bases and J dropped 2 bases, with 13 bases sitting between them. The CDR3 coding sequence is TGTGCCAGTAGTGTCACAGGGTGGGGCAATCAGCCCCAGCATTTT. Its protein product is CASSVTGWGNQPQHF.

The table lists this clone with a few counts. The chain joins TRBV2 to TRBJ2-7; unclear D gene. CDR3 length equals 11 residues. The V end lost 4 bases, the J end lost 4 bases, and 5 bases lay between the germline ends. Germline V gives CDR1 SNHLY, CDR2 FYNNEI. The CDR3 DNA reads TGTGCCAGCAGTGTGTCATACGAGCAGTACTTC. Residues: CASSVSYEQYF.

The CDR3 protein is CSVESDRGPEQFF. DNA of the CDR3: TGCAGCGTTGAATCGGACAGGGGCCCTGAGCAGTTCTTC. J is TRBJ2-1 and V is TRBV29-1; the match to TRBD1 covers 9 bases. CDR1 and CDR2 (germline): SQVTM, ANQGSEA. V lost 2 bases and J lost 9; bases outside the gene matches: 5. This CDR3 has 13 amino acids.

The genes are TRBV27 and TRBJ1-6; tentatively, D is TRBD1 (5 bases). Germline CDR1 reads MNHEY; CDR2 reads SMNVEV (reference sequence). V lost 2 bases to trimming and J lost 0 bases, with 8 bases between them. The CDR3 consists of 16 residues. CDR3 region: CASSLQGNSYNSPLHF. DNA for the CDR3: TGTGCCAGCAGTTTACAGGGAAACTCCTATAATTCACCCCTCCACTTT.

This clone was detected once. This rearrangement joins TRBV28 to TRBJ1-5; 12 bases fit TRBD1. The CDR3 is 15 residues long. After removal of 2 bases from V and 6 bases from J, the junction contained 2 bases not matched to a gene. Germline-derived CDR1 and CDR2 are MDHEN and SYDVKM. In DNA form, the CDR3 reads TGTGCCAGCAGTTTAGGGACAGGGGGCCTTCAGCCCCAGCATTTT. As protein: CASSLGTGGLQPQHF.

DNA for the CDR3: TGTGCCAGCAGCTTGGGATCCAGGACAGATACGCAGTATTTT. Encoded protein: CASSLGSRTDTQYF. The rearrangement joins TRBV5-4 to TRBJ2-3; D remains ambiguous. Looked up from germline, CDR1 is SGHNT and CDR2 is YYREEE (reference sequence). Trimming left V 0 bases short and J 3 bases short, with 8 bases between. The length of the CDR3 is 14 residues.

The chain combines TRBV5-1 with TRBJ1-1, with D hard to call. From germline, CDR1 is SGHRS and CDR2 YFSETQ. This CDR3 has 14 residues. V shed 3 bases and J shed 0 bases, with 9 bases lying between them. The CDR3 bases are TGCGCCAGCAGCTCCGGGGTGGTGAACACTGAAGCTTTCTTT. Its translation is CASSSGVVNTEAFF. The variable domain in full, completed from reference TRBV5-1 and TRBJ1-1, reads KAGVTQTPRYLIKTRGQQVTLSCSPISGHRSVSWYQQTPGQGLQFLFEYFSETQRNKGNFPGRFSGRQFSNSRSEMNVSTLELGDSALYLCASSSGVVNTEAFFGQGTRLTVV.

This rearrangement joins TRBV5-1 to TRBJ2-5; D uncertain. V shed 0 bases and J shed 0 bases, with 9 bases lying between them. The germline V gene encodes CDR1 SGHRS and CDR2 YFSETQ. This CDR3 contains 15 residues. In DNA form, the CDR3 reads TGCGCCAGCAGCTTGGCCAATAGCTACCAAGAGACCCAGTACTTC. It encodes CASSLANSYQETQYF. Looking up the rest from reference TRBV5-1 and TRBJ2-5 gives the full variable domain: KAGVTQTPRYLIKTRGQQVTLSCSPISGHRSVSWYQQTPGQGLQFLFEYFSETQRNKGNFPGRFSGRQFSNSRSEMNVSTLELGDSALYLCASSLANSYQETQYFGPGTRLLVL.

This chain links TRBV27 with TRBJ2-1; D is undetermined. Trimming removed 8 bases from V and 11 bases from J, with 16 bases in between. The CDR3 consists of 12 residues. CDR1 MNHEY and CDR2 SMNVEV come from the germline V gene (reference sequence). The CDR3 protein is CASALPPGQQFF. The CDR3 nucleotides are TGTGCCAGCGCCTTACCACCCGGGCAGCAGTTCTTC.